What follows are 19 T cell receptor beta chains derived from one specimen sequenced in a study of monozygotic twins with inflammatory bowel disease. For each CDR3 protein, TCRdb gives one entry from its re-call of the 5' RACE reads, without DNA. In total, the table holds some 160,000 distinct CDR3 sequences. The sequencing sample was made of blood. The receptor set was obtained from a human donor with ulcerative colitis or Crohn's disease, or a healthy co-twin of an affected twin (not recorded which).

The chain couples TRBV5-5 to TRBJ2-5; TCRdb lists TRBD1, though no DNA is available to test this call. Per germline, CDR1 SGHKS and CDR2 YYEKEE (reference sequence). This CDR3 spans 16 amino acids. The CDR3 sequence: CASSSTGTRYQETQYF.

The V gene is TRBV5-1, the J gene TRBJ2-1; TCRdb lists TRBD2, though no DNA is available to test this call. CDR1 and CDR2 (germline): SGHRS, YFSETQ. This CDR3 has 17 amino acids. CDR3 in amino acids: CASSPTSGLRSYNEQFF.

This chain links TRBV5-1 with TRBJ1-5. Germline V gene lookup returns CDR1 SGHRS and CDR2 YFSETQ. The CDR3 contains 16 residues. CDR3 loop: CASSYSGGGNNQPQHF. Variable domain in full (rest from reference TRBV5-1 and TRBJ1-5): KAGVTQTPRYLIKTRGQQVTLSCSPISGHRSVSWYQQTPGQGLQFLFEYFSETQRNKGNFPGRFSGRQFSNSRSEMNVSTLELGDSALYLCASSYSGGGNNQPQHFGDGTRLSIL.

The J gene is TRBJ2-5, the V gene TRBV10-2; the TCRdb call, TRBD2, lacks DNA for checking. Per the germline V gene, CDR1 is WSHSY and CDR2 is SAAADI. The CDR3 contains 15 residues. This CDR3 is CASRTASGGAETQYF.

This chain links TRBV28 with TRBJ2-1; TCRdb picks TRBD1, but there is no DNA to check that call. The CDR3 sequence is 15 residues long. CDR1 is MDHEN and CDR2 is SYDVKM in the germline V gene. The CDR3 here is CASRRSGAVNNEQFF.

The V gene is TRBV5-5, the J gene TRBJ2-3; absent DNA, TCRdb's TRBD2 call cannot be checked. Germline V gives CDR1 SGHKS, CDR2 YYEKEE (reference sequence). The CDR3 contains 16 residues. The CDR3 region is CASSAKSLAVTDTQYF.

This rearrangement joins TRBV4-1 to TRBJ1-5. Germline V lookup: CDR1 MGHRA, CDR2 YSYEKL. The CDR3 spans 15 residues. The CDR3 spells CASSQGGEGGQPQHF.

The chain's CDR3 is CATSAPTGQGRQETQYF. This sequence joins TRBV24-1 and TRBJ2-5; no DNA is available, so the TRBD1 call from TCRdb remains unchecked. Germline V lookup: CDR1 KGHDR, CDR2 SFDVKD. The CDR3 consists of 17 residues.

This chain joins TRBV7-2 and TRBJ1-2; TCRdb calls TRBD1, which cannot be checked without DNA. The CDR3 consists of 16 residues. CDR1 is SGHTA and CDR2 is FQGNSA in the germline V gene. CDR3 region: CASSRRTGQANYGYTF.

CDR3 sequence: CASRGTGDYLTYEQYF. The chain joins TRBV6-2 or TRBV6-3 to TRBJ2-7; no DNA is available, so the TRBD1 call from TCRdb remains unchecked. Per the germline V gene, CDR1 is MNHEY and CDR2 is SVGEGT. CDR3 length: 16 amino acids.

The rearrangement links TRBV5-4 to TRBJ1-1; the D call from TCRdb, TRBD1, cannot be confirmed without DNA. This CDR3 has 16 amino acids. Germline V gene data show CDR1 as SGHNT and CDR2 as YYREEE (reference sequence). This chain's CDR3 is CASSLGKGQGSTEAFF. Based on the CDR3 plus reference TRBV5-4 and TRBJ1-1, the full variable domain is ETGVTQSPTHLIKTRGQQVTLRCSSQSGHNTVSWYQQALGQGPQFIFQYYREEENGRGNFPPRFSGLQFPNYSSELNVNALELDDSALYLCASSLGKGQGSTEAFFGQGTRLTVV.

The genes are TRBV20-1 and TRBJ2-3; TCRdb names TRBD1, which stays unverified in the absence of DNA. CDR3 length: 13 residues. The V gene's germline CDR1 is DFQATT and CDR2 SNEGSKA (reference sequence). The CDR3 spells CSARSPGTDTQYF.

The CDR3 sequence is CASSQNYQETQYF. The V gene is TRBV3-1, the J gene TRBJ2-5. The germline V gene has CDR1 LGHDT and CDR2 YNNKEL (reference sequence). The CDR3 extends over 13 amino acids.

The chain is built from TRBV7-9 and TRBJ1-1. The CDR3 length is 15 residues. CDR1 and CDR2 from the germline V gene are SEHNR and FQNEAQ (reference sequence). The CDR3 spells CASSLSGSMNTEAFF.

The V call is TRBV20-1, the J call TRBJ2-3; TCRdb lists TRBD2, though no DNA is available to test this call. Germline CDR1 reads DFQATT; CDR2 reads SNEGSKA (reference sequence). The length of the CDR3 is 13 residues. The CDR3 loop is CSAEGGPSDTQYF.

The rearrangement joins TRBV10-3 to TRBJ1-3; the TCRdb D gene call, TRBD1, has no DNA to confirm it. CDR3 size: 13 residues. From germline, CDR1 is ENHRY and CDR2 SYGVKD. CDR3 residues: CAISPGSGNTIYF.

J is TRBJ2-4 and V is TRBV20-1; TCRdb proposes TRBD1, but this gene call is untestable without DNA. The CDR3 is made up of 16 amino acids. Germline V lookup: CDR1 DFQATT, CDR2 SNEGSKA (reference sequence). CDR3 region: CSARSQGGGAKNIQYF.

The V gene is TRBV4-1, the J gene TRBJ2-6; lacking DNA, the TRBD1 call made by TCRdb goes unchecked. This CDR3 has 22 residues. CDR1 and CDR2 from the germline V gene are MGHRA and YSYEKL. CDR3 protein: CASSQEPRGGLGLLRGANVLTF.

The J gene is TRBJ2-3, the V gene TRBV18. Looked up from germline, CDR1 is KGHSH and CDR2 is LQKENI. The CDR3 has 15 amino acids. The chain's CDR3 is CASSPGRIATDTQYF. Combining the CDR3 with reference TRBV18 and TRBJ2-3 gives the whole variable domain NAGVMQNPRHLVRRRGQEARLRCSPMKGHSHVYWYRQLPEEGLKFMVYLQKENIIDESGMPKERFSAEFPKEGPSILRIQQVVRGDSAAYFCASSPGRIATDTQYFGPGTRLTVL.